Reported below is one T cell receptor beta chain. This specimen comes from a study of Tregs in tolerant kidney transplant recipients. Method: immunoSEQ multiplex PCR; TCRdb's copy keeps in-frame clones and lacks some. The profile shows over 85,000 clones, approximately 94% of them singletons. V gave up 3 bases and J gave up 2 bases, with 8 bases separating them. In germline, CDR1 is KGHSH, CDR2 LQKENI. CDR3 length: 14 amino acids. The chain uses TRBV18 and TRBJ1-3, with unresolved D. Specimen: CD4+ T cells from blood, collected before the transplant. This sequence was found in a human donor who received a combined kidney and bone marrow transplant. The CDR3 DNA sequence: TGTGCCAGCTCACCTGGGAGTCCTGGAAACACCATATATTTT. Residues: CASSPGSPGNTIYF.